This T cell receptor (beta chain) was found in a study of beta chain features in type 1 diabetes. Study-wide results and limits: Shortening that was moderate but significant affected the TCRB CDR3s of Type 1 diabetes patients in all four CD4+ subsets.

This CDR3 has 15 residues. Per the germline V gene, CDR1 is SGHAT and CDR2 is FQNNGV. The V gene lost 1 base and the J gene lost 2 bases, with 12 bases spanning the gap. The sequenced template was cDNA made from the entire isolated RNA. Profiled with immunoSEQ multiplex PCR; TCRdb holds only in-frame clones, not every one. The table lists around 15,000 clones, 55% to 70% of them singletons, with less than 2.5% in the top ten. A remark on this clone: Its antigen is not identified.

The chain uses TRBV11-2 and TRBJ2-7, with D maybe TRBD1 (5 bases). The sequence was obtained from a man aged 25 to 40 with type 1 diabetes. The sequenced sample consisted of Tregs from blood. The CDR3 coding sequence is TGTGCCAGCAGCTTAGTAGGGTCACAGGCCTACGAGCAGTACTTC. Its translation is CASSLVGSQAYEQYF.